Listed below are T cell receptor beta chains from one sample, sequenced in a study of blood T cell repertoires in COVID-19. Libraries were prepared by immunoSEQ multiplex PCR; TCRdb keeps only in-frame clonotypes and omits some of them. The sample shows over 150,000 clones, approximately 84% of them seen only once. Sequencing was carried out using peripheral blood. These receptors were taken from a man between 18 and 29 years old with active or convalescent COVID-19. Each CDR3 is given with its conserved first and last residue. The D gene is left open where the match is weak. Size values are once, few and many counts, or a class for expanded clones, and some rows have none.

V: TRBV11-2; J: TRBJ2-1; D: .; size: .; CDR3: CASSQDRSNEQFF; DNA: TGTGCCAGCAGCCAAGACAGATCCAATGAGCAGTTCTTC
V: TRBV7-9; J: TRBJ1-6; D: .; size: .; CDR3: CASSIDNSPLHF; DNA: TGTGCCAGCTCGATAGATAATTCACCCCTCCACTTT
V: TRBV5-5; J: TRBJ1-1; D: .; size: .; CDR3: CASSRTGRAENTEAFF; DNA: TGTGCCAGCAGCAGAACAGGGAGAGCCGAGAACACTGAAGCTTTCTTT
V: TRBV19; J: TRBJ2-5; D: .; size: .; CDR3: CASSLHRQVGETQYF; DNA: TGTGCCAGTAGTTTACATCGACAGGTCGGGGAGACCCAGTACTTC
V: TRBV7-6; J: TRBJ2-3; D: TRBD2; size: .; CDR3: CASSSGLAGVPGGDTQYF; DNA: TGTGCCAGCAGCTCCGGACTAGCGGGAGTTCCGGGTGGAGATACGCAGTATTTT
V: TRBV20-1; J: TRBJ1-2; D: .; size: once; CDR3: CSALQGAGYTF; DNA: TGCAGTGCTCTACAGGGTGCTGGCTACACCTTC
V: TRBV6-5; J: TRBJ2-1; D: .; size: .; CDR3: CASIRTGFYNEQFF; DNA: TGTGCCAGCATCCGCACAGGGTTCTACAATGAGCAGTTCTTC
V: TRBV12-1; J: TRBJ2-1; D: .; size: .; CDR3: CASSLAGAGWNEQFF; DNA: TGTGCCAGCAGCTTAGCGGGAGCCGGATGGAATGAGCAGTTCTTC
V: TRBV28; J: TRBJ2-7; D: TRBD2; size: .; CDR3: CASSFGLAGDYEQYF; DNA: TGTGCCAGCAGTTTCGGACTAGCGGGAGATTACGAGCAGTACTTC
V: TRBV11-3; J: TRBJ1-3; D: TRBD1; size: .; CDR3: CASSSTGGEGNTIYF; DNA: TGTGCCAGCAGCTCGACAGGGGGTGAAGGAAACACCATATATTTT
V: TRBV7-2; J: TRBJ2-7; D: TRBD1; size: .; CDR3: CASYQETGSSYEQYF; DNA: TGTGCCAGCTACCAAGAGACAGGGAGCTCCTACGAGCAGTACTTC
V: TRBV7-6; J: TRBJ2-7; D: .; size: .; CDR3: CASSLNRDYEQYF; DNA: TGTGCCAGCAGCTTAAACAGGGACTACGAGCAGTACTTC